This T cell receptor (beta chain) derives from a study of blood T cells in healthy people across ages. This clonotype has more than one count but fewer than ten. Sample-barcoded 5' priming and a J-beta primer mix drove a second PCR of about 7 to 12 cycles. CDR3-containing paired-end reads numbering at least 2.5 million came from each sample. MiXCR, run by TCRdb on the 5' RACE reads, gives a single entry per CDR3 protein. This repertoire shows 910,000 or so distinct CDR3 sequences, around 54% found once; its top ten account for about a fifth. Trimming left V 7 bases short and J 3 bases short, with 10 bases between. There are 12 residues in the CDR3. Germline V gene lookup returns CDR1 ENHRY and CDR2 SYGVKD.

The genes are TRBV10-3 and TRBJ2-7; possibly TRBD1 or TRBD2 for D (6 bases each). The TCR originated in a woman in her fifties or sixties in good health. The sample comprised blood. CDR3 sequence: CAIKGGGYEQYF. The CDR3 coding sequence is TGTGCCATCAAGGGGGGTGGCTACGAGCAGTACTTC.